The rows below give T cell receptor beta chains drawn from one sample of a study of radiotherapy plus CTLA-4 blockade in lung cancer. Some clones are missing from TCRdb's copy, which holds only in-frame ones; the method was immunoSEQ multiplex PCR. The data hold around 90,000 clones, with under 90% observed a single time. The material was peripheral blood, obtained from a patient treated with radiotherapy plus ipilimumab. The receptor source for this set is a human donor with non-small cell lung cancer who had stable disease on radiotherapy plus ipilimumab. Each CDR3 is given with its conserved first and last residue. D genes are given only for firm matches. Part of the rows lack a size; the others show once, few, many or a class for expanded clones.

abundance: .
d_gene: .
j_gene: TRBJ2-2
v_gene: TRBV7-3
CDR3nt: TGTGCCAGCAGCCCCTACCCAGAGTGGACCGGGGAGCTGTTTTTT
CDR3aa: CASSPYPEWTGELFF

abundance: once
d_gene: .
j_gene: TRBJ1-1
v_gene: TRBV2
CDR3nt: TGTGCCAGCAGCGATTACCTGGGGGACACTGAAGCTTTCTTT
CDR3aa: CASSDYLGDTEAFF

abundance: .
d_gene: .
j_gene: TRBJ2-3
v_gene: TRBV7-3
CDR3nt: TGTGCCAGCAGCTTAACGTTTTCCAGGGTGGGCACAGATACGCAGTATTTT
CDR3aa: CASSLTFSRVGTDTQYF

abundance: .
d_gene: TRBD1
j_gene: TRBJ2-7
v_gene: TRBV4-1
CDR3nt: TGCGCCAGCAGCCCCCGTGTTGGGACAGGGAGTTACGAGCAGTACTTC
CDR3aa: CASSPRVGTGSYEQYF

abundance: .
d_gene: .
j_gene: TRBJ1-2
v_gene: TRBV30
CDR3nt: TGTGCCTGGGCGCACCTCCGGGGGAATGGCTACACCTTC
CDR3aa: CAWAHLRGNGYTF

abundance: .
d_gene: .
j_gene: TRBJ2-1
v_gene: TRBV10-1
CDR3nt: TGCGCCAGCAGTGGGACGATAGCCTACAATGAGCAGTTCTTC
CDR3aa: CASSGTIAYNEQFF

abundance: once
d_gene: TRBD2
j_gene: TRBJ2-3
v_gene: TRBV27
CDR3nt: TGTGCCAGCAGTTTATTTCAGCTAGCGGGGGTCACAGATACGCAGTATTTT
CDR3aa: CASSLFQLAGVTDTQYF

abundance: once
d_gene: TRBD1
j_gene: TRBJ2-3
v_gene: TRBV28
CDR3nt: TGTGCCAGCAGTCCCCGGACAGGGGGTGCAGATACGCAGTATTTT
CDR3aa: CASSPRTGGADTQYF

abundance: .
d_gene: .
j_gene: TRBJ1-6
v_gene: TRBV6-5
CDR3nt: TGTGCCAGCATCCAGGGTTCTAATTCACCCCTCCACTTT
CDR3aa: CASIQGSNSPLHF

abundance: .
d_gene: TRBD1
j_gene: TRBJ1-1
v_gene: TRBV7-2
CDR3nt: TGTGCCAGCAGCACCCAGGGGGCGGTCCGGGGGAACACTGAAGCTTTCTTT
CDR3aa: CASSTQGAVRGNTEAFF